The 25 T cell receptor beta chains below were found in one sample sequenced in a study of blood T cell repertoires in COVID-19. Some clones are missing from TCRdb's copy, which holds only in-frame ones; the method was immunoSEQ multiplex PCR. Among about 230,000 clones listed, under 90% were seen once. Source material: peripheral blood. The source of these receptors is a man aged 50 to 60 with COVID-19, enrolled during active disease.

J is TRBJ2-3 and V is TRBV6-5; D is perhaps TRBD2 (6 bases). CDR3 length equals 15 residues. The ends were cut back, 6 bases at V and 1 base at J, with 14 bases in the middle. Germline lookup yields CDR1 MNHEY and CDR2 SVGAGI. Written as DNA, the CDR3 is TGTGCCAGCAGGGCCGTGACGGGGGGCACAGATACGCAGTATTTT. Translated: CASRAVTGGTDTQYF.

The CDR3 DNA is TGTGCCAGCAGCTTAGACTGGTCACGGAACACTGAAGCTTTCTTT. Encoded protein: CASSLDWSRNTEAFF. The chain links TRBV7-2 to TRBJ1-1; D is unresolved. This CDR3 has 15 amino acids. Looked up from germline, CDR1 is SGHTA and CDR2 is FQGNSA. With 1 base removed from V and 1 base from J, the gap between germline ends came to 10 bases.

The DNA of the CDR3 is TGCGCCAGCAGCTTGGGGGACAGGGTTCCCCTCACCGGGGAGCTGTTTTTT. Translated: CASSLGDRVPLTGELFF. The genes are TRBV5-1 and TRBJ2-2, with TRBD1 matching over 9 bases. The CDR3 is made up of 17 amino acids. The J segment lost 4 bases and the V segment lost 0 bases, leaving 7 bases of the junction unmatched. CDR1 and CDR2 (germline): SGHRS, YFSETQ.

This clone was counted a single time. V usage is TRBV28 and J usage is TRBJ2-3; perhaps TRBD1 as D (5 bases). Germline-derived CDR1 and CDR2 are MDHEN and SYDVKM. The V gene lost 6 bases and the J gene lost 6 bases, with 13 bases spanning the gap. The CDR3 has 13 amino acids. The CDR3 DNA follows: TGTGCCAGCAGCTCACAAGGGGTTGATACGCAGTATTTT. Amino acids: CASSSQGVDTQYF.

The CDR3 coding sequence is TGTGCCATCAGTGAGAGGTACAGTCACATTCAGTACTTC. This codes for CAISERYSHIQYF. The genes are TRBV10-3 and TRBJ2-4; no clear D. From germline, CDR1 is ENHRY and CDR2 SYGVKD. V lost 2 bases, J lost 8 bases, and 10 bases lay in between. The CDR3 contains 13 residues.

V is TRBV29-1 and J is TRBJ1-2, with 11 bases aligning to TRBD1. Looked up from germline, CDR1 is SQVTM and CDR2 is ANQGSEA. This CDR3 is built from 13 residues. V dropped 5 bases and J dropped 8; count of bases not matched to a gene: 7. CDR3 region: CSVYGQGAGGYTF. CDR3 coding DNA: TGCAGCGTTTACGGACAGGGGGCGGGCGGCTACACCTTC.

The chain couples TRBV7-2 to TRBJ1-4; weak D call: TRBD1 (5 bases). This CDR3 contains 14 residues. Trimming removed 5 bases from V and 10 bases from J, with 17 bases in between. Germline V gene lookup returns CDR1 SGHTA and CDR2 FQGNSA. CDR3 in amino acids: CASSLPPVGGKLFF. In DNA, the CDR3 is TGTGCCAGCAGCCTACCGCCAGTGGGGGGAAAACTGTTTTTT.

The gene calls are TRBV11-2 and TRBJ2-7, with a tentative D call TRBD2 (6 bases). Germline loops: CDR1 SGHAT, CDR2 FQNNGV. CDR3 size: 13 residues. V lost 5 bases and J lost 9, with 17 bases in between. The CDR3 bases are TGTGCCAGCAGCAGCGACCGGGCGCGGGGGCAGTACTTC. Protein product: CASSSDRARGQYF.

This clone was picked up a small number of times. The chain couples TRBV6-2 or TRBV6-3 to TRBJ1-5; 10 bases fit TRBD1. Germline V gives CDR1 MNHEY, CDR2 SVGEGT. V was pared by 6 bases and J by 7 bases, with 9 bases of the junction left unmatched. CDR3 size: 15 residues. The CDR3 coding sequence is TGTGCCAGCAGCACCGGGACAGGGGAAGTCCAGCCCCAGCATTTT. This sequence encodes CASSTGTGEVQPQHF.

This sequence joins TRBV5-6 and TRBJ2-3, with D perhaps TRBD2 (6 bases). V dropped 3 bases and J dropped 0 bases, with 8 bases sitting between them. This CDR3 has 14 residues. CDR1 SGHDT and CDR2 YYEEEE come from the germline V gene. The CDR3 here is CASSSSGSTDTQYF. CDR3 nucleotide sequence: TGTGCCAGCAGCTCGAGCGGGAGCACAGATACGCAGTATTTT.

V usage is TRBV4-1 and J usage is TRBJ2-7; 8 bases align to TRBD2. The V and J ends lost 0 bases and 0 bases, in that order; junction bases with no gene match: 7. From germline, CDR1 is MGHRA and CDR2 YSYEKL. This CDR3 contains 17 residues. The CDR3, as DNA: TGCGCCAGCAGCCAAGAGTCAGCGGGAGTGAACTCCTACGAGCAGTACTTC. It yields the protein CASSQESAGVNSYEQYF.

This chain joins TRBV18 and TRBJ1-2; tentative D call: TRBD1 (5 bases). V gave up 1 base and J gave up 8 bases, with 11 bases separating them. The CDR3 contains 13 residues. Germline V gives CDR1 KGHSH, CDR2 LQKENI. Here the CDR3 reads CASSPLQAKGYTF. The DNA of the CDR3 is TGTGCCAGCTCACCACTACAGGCTAAAGGCTACACCTTC.

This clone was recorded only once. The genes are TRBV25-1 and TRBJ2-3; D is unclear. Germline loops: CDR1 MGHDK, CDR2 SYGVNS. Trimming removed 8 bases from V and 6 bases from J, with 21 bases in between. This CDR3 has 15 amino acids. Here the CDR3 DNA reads TGTGCCAGCTCCGAAGACAAGCCCCGTTGGGATACGCAGTATTTT. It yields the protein CASSEDKPRWDTQYF.

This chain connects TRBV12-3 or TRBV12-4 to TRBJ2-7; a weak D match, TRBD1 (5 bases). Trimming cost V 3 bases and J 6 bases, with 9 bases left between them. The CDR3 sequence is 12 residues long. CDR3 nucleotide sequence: TGTGCCAGCAGTTTGGGGCATTCCGAGCAGTACTTC. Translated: CASSLGHSEQYF.

The CDR3 bases are TGTGCCAGCAGAGCGTCGGGGAGGTCTGAAGCTTTCTTT. It codes for CASRASGRSEAFF. The rearrangement joins TRBV7-3 to TRBJ1-1; D uncertain. Germline-derived CDR1 and CDR2 are SGHTA and FQGTGA. CDR3 length equals 13 residues. V was clipped by 6 bases and J by 6 bases, with 14 bases between them.

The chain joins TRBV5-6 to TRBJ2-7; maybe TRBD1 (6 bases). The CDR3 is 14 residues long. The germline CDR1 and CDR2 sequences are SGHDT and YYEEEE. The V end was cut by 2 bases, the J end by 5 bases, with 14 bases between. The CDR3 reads CASSFYQGSHEQYF. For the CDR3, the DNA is TGTGCCAGCAGCTTCTACCAGGGGTCCCACGAGCAGTACTTC.

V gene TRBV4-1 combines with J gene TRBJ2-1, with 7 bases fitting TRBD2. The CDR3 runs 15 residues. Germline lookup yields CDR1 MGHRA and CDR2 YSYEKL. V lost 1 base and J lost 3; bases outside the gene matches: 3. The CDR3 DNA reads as TGCGCCAGCAGCCAAGCTAGCGGTTTCTACAATGAGCAGTTCTTC. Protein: CASSQASGFYNEQFF.

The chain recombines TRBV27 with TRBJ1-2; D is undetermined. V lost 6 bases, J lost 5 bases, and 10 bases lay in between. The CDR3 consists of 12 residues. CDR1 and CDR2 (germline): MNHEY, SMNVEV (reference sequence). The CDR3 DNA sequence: TGTGCCAGCAGCCCCCGCGGGTATGGCTACACCTTC. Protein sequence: CASSPRGYGYTF.

The CDR3 nucleotides are TGTGCCATCAGTGAATATCAGGGGGCGACCGGGGAGCTGTTTTTT. Its translation: CAISEYQGATGELFF. The gene calls are TRBV10-3 and TRBJ2-2; 8 positions agree with TRBD1. The germline CDR1 and CDR2 sequences are ENHRY and SYGVKD. The CDR3 covers 15 residues. V lost 3 bases to trimming and J lost 5 bases; unmatched junction nucleotides: 5.

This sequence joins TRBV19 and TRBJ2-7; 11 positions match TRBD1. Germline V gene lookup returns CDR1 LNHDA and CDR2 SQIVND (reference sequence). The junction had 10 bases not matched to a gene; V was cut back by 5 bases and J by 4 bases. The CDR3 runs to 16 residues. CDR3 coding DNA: TGTGCCAGTAGTGACTACGTAGGACAGGGGGCGTACGAGCAGTACTTC. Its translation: CASSDYVGQGAYEQYF.

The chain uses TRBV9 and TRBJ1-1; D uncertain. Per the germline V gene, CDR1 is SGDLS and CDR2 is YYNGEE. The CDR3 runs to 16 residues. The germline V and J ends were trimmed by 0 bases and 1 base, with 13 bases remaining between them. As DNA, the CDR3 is TGTGCCAGCAGCGTAGGGGCAAGGCGTGGGAACACTGAAGCTTTCTTT. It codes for CASSVGARRGNTEAFF.

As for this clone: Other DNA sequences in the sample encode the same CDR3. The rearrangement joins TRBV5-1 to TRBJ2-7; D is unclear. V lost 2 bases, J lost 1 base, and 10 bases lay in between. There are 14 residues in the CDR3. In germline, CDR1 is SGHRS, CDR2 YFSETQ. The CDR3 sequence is CASSFDPGSYEQYF. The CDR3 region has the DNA TGCGCCAGCAGCTTCGATCCAGGATCCTACGAGCAGTACTTC.

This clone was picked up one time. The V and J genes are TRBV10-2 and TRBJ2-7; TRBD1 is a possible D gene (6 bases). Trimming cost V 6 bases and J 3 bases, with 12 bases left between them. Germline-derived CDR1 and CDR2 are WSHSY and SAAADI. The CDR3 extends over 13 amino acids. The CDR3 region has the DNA TGCGCCAGCAGACCGGGACAAGACTACGAGCAGTACTTC. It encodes CASRPGQDYEQYF.

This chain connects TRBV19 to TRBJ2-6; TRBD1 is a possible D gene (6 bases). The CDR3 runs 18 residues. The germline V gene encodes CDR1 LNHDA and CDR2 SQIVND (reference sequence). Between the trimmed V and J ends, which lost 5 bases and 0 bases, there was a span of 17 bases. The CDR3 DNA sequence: TGTGCCAGTAGTCCCCCCGAGACAGGACCCTCTGGGGCCAACGTCCTGACTTTC. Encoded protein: CASSPPETGPSGANVLTF.

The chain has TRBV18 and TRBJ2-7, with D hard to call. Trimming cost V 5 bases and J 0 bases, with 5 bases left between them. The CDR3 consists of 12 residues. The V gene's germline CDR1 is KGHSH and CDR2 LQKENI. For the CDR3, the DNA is TGTGCCAGCTCAATAGACTCCTACGAGCAGTACTTC. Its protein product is CASSIDSYEQYF.